This record looks at one TCR beta chain sequence and its context. This receptor's antigen is unknown. No base quality information exists; no much larger clone differs at one position. Each collaborating institution followed its own protocols to collect whole blood in K2EDTA tubes. For TCRbeta analysis, collaborator samples were shipped as frozen whole blood, as isolated PBMCs, or as DNA extracted from either sample type. The immunoSEQ Assay, a bias-controlled multiplex PCR, was used to amplify TCRbeta CDR3 regions from genomic DNA. Under the source paper's analysis protocol: The number of nucleated cells in each sample was estimated by amplification of reference gene primers within the assay. Sequence reads were collapsed and filtered to measure the absolute abundance of every unique TCRbeta CDR3 rearrangement. For each sample, productive Simpson clonality was calculated by taking the square root of Simpson's diversity index across productive rearrangements. Sourced from immuneACCESS, this table was stored by TCRdb with only in-frame sequences that have V and J called. A share of the clones is absent; for the studies checked, an unresolved V gene accounts for under half, and the remainder has no known explanation. D and trimming come from the DNA, and the V and J calls and clone size come from that table. The sample profile shows about 35,000 clones; more than 80% of them were found once. Approximately 9.1% of the sample rests with the top ten.

These data are taken from a study of blood T cell repertoires in COVID-19 (TCRdb year 2020). Notes on the research overall: Collaborator samples came from the United States, Italy and Spain and covered acute and convalescent phases of COVID-19. The samples were drawn from two sources: the first 160 participants of the ongoing ImmuneRACE study, and 1,254 subjects contributed by 6 global collaborators. The repertoires were released in a freely available public database meant as a resource for research on the immune response to SARS-CoV-2. The material from the prospective study consisted of cDNA or gDNA derived from T cells, B-cell-depleted T cells, or PBMCs. The dataset comprised deeply sampled blood TCRbeta repertoires from subjects exposed to, actively infected with, or recovered from COVID-19. Where available, HLA class I and class II types were taken from metadata supplied by the sample provider and were not determined by assay-based typing. Nearly every sample came with metadata listing a de-identified subject ID, COVID-19 status, age in years and sex.

The germline V gene encodes CDR1 SGDLS and CDR2 YYNGEE. Including cysteine and phenylalanine, the CDR3 has 15 amino acids. This entry keeps only the CDR3 DNA: 45 bases, framed from base 1. V was cut back by 2 bases and J by 4 bases, leaving a gap of 14 bases between them. Study-wide findings and limitations: Clinical and demographic metadata were provided uncurated, with the amount varying by source and participant.

The specimen sequenced was peripheral blood. The receptor was derived from a man aged 60 to 75 in a cohort sampled during active COVID-19. The V gene is TRBV9 and the J gene is TRBJ2-3; the D gene is perhaps TRBD2, on 6 matching bases. The nucleotide sequence reads TGTGCCAGCAGCGTGGGGGGTGTGGGGGCAGATACGCAGTATTTT. The translation is CASSVGGVGADTQYF.